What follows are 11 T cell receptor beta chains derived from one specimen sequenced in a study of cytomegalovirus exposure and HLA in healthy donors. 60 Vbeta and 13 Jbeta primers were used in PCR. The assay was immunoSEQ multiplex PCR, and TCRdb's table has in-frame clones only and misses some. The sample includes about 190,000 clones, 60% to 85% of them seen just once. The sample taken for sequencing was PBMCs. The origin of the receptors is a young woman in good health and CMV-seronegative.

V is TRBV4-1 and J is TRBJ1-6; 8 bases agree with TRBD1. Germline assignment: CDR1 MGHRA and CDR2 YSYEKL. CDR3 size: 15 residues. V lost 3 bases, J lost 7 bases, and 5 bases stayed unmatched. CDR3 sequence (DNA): TGCGCCAGCAGCCAGAGGGACAGGTTGAATTCACCCCTCCACTTT. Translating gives CASSQRDRLNSPLHF.

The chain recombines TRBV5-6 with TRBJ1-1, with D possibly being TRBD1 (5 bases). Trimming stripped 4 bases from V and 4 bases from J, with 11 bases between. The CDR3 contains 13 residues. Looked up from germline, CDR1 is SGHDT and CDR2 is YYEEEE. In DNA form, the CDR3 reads TGTGCCAGCAGCCCCTGGAGGGGCACTGAAGCTTTCTTT. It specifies CASSPWRGTEAFF. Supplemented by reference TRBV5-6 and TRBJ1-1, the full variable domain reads DAGVTQSPTHLIKTRGQQVTLRCSPKSGHDTVSWYQQALGQGPQFIFQYYEEEERQRGNFPDRFSGHQFPNYSSELNVNALLLGDSALYLCASSPWRGTEAFFGQGTRLTVV.

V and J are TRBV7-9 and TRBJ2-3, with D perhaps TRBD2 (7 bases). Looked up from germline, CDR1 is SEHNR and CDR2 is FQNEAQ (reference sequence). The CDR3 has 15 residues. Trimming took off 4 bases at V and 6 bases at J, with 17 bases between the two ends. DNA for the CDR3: TGTGCCAGCAGCTCACCCTACGGGGGGCAGGATACGCAGTATTTT. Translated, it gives CASSSPYGGQDTQYF.

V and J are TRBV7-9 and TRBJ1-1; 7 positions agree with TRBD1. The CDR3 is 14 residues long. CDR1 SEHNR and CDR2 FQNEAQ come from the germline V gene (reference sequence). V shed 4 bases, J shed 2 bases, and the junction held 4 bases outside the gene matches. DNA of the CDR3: TGTGCCAGCAGCTACCGGGACAGAAACACTGAAGCTTTCTTT. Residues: CASSYRDRNTEAFF.

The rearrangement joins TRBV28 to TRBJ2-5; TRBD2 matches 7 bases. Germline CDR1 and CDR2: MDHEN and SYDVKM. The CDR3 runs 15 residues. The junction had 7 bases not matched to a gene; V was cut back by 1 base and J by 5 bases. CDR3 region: CASSLSSGLGETQYF. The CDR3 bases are TGTGCCAGCAGTTTATCTAGCGGTCTGGGGGAGACCCAGTACTTC.

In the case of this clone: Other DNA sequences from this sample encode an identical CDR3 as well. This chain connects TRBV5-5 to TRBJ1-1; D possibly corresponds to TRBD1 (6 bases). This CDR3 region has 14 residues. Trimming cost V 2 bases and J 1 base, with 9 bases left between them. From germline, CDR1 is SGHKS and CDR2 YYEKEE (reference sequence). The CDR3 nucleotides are TGTGCCAGCAGCTTAGGACAGAAGAACACTGAAGCTTTCTTT. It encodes CASSLGQKNTEAFF.

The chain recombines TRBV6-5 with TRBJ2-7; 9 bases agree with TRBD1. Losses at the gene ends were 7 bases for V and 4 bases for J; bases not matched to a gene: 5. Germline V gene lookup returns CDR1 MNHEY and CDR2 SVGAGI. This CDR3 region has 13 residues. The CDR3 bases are TGTGCCAGCACCAGGACAGGGGAGTACGAGCAGTACTTC. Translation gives CASTRTGEYEQYF.

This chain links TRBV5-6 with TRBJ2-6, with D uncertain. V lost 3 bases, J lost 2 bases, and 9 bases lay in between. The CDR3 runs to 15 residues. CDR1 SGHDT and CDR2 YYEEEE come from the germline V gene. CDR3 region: CASSYTEAGANVLTF. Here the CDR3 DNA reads TGTGCCAGCAGCTACACAGAAGCTGGGGCCAACGTCCTGACTTTC.

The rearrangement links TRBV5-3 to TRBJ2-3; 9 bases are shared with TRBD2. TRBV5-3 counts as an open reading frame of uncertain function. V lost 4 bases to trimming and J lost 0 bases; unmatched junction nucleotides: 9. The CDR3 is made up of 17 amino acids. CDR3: CARSHSGLATSTDTQYF. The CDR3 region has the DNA TGTGCCAGAAGCCACTCCGGACTAGCGACTAGCACAGATACGCAGTATTTT.

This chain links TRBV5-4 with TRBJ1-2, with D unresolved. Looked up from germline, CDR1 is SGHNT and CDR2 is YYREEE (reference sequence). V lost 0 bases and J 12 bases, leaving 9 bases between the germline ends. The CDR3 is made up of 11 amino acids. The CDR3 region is CASSLGPEDTF. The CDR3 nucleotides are TGTGCCAGCAGCTTGGGGCCAGAAGACACCTTC.

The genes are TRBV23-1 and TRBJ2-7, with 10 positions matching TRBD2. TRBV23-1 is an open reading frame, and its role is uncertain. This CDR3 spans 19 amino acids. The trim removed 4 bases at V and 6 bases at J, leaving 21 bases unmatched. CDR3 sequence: CASSRGVGGASGSSIEQYF. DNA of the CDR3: TGCGCCAGCAGTCGCGGGGTGGGGGGGGCTAGCGGGAGTTCGATCGAGCAGTACTTC.